The 27 T cell receptor beta chains in this list originate from one sample, sequenced in a study of blood T cell repertoires in COVID-19. Data came from immunoSEQ multiplex PCR; TCRdb stores just in-frame clones and leaves some out. The sample includes under 100,000 clones, around four fifths seen only once; the top ten take 15% to 20%. The specimen sequenced was peripheral blood. These receptors were obtained from an older man with active or convalescent COVID-19.

This clone showed up just once. The chain is built from TRBV30 and TRBJ1-2; D possibly corresponds to TRBD1 (5 bases). The CDR3 totals 14 residues. Trimming stripped 5 bases from V and 4 bases from J, with 17 bases between. Germline CDR1 reads GTSNPN; CDR2 reads SVGIG (reference sequence). The CDR3 nucleotides read TGTGCCTGGGCAGGGACTCCAATGGGCTATGGCTACACCTTC. Protein sequence: CAWAGTPMGYGYTF.

This clone showed up just a few times. The gene calls are TRBV6-6 and TRBJ1-2; unclear D gene. V gave up 5 bases and J gave up 0 bases, with 7 bases separating them. CDR1 and CDR2 (germline): MNHNY, SVGAGI (reference sequence). This CDR3 has 13 amino acids. The CDR3 coding sequence is TGTGCCAGCAGTCCCGGGGCTAACTATGGCTACACCTTC. Protein product: CASSPGANYGYTF.

CDR3 DNA: TGTGCCAGCAGCTTTATTACTGCGAACACCGGGGAGCTGTTTTTT. Translation: CASSFITANTGELFF. The chain carries TRBV5-6 and TRBJ2-2, with no clear D. Between the trimmed V and J ends, which lost 2 bases and 0 bases, there was a span of 8 bases. Germline loops: CDR1 SGHDT, CDR2 YYEEEE. The CDR3 consists of 15 residues.

V usage is TRBV19 and J usage is TRBJ1-5; 9 positions match TRBD1. CDR3 length: 16 amino acids. V lost 4 bases to trimming and J lost 5 bases; unmatched junction nucleotides: 9. Germline V gene data show CDR1 as LNHDA and CDR2 as SQIVND (reference sequence). CDR3: CASSKRTGVRDQPQHF. Here the CDR3 DNA reads TGTGCCAGTAGTAAGCGGACAGGGGTACGTGATCAGCCCCAGCATTTT.

The chain combines TRBV20-1 with TRBJ1-1, with a tentative D call TRBD1 (5 bases). The germline V gene encodes CDR1 DFQATT and CDR2 SNEGSKA (reference sequence). V lost 3 bases and J 10 bases, leaving 12 bases between the germline ends. The CDR3 contains 11 residues. CDR3 sequence reads: CSAREGNTAFF. In nucleotides, the CDR3 is TGCAGTGCTAGGGAGGGGAACACAGCTTTCTTT.

The rearrangement links TRBV3-1 (or the pseudogene TRBV3-2) to TRBJ1-6; no firm D call. The CDR3 length is 15 residues. Germline V gives CDR1 LGHDT, CDR2 YNNKEL (reference sequence). V dropped 2 bases and J dropped 10 bases, with 15 bases sitting between them. CDR3 nucleotide sequence: TGTGCCAGCAGCCAAAACAGCGGTGGAGGGTCACCCCTCCACTTT. Translating gives CASSQNSGGGSPLHF.

The genes are TRBV19 and TRBJ1-1; D is undetermined. CDR3 size: 12 residues. The germline V gene has CDR1 LNHDA and CDR2 SQIVND (reference sequence). Trimming left V 4 bases short and J 5 bases short, with 8 bases between. In DNA, the CDR3 is TGTGCCAGTAGTAGCACGAGGACTGAAGCTTTCTTT. Its translation: CASSSTRTEAFF.

Remarks on this clone: Other nucleotide sequences from this sample produce the same CDR3. The rearrangement uses TRBV18 and TRBJ1-1; D is possibly TRBD1 (5 bases). In germline, CDR1 is KGHSH, CDR2 LQKENI. V lost 3 bases and J 1 base, leaving 6 bases between the germline ends. CDR3 length equals 13 residues. The CDR3 DNA follows: TGTGCCAGCTCACCCGGACAGAACACTGAAGCTTTCTTT. This codes for CASSPGQNTEAFF. Supplemented by reference TRBV18 and TRBJ1-1, the full variable domain reads NAGVMQNPRHLVRRRGQEARLRCSPMKGHSHVYWYRQLPEEGLKFMVYLQKENIIDESGMPKERFSAEFPKEGPSILRIQQVVRGDSAAYFCASSPGQNTEAFFGQGTRLTVV.

This clone showed up just once. The V gene is TRBV5-6, the J gene TRBJ1-1; 10 bases line up with TRBD1. The CDR3 is 17 residues long. The V segment lost 0 bases and the J segment 3 bases; nucleotides outside the gene matches: 8. Germline CDR1 SGHDT, CDR2 YYEEEE. The CDR3 here is CASSLAHGTGVHTEAFF. CDR3 coding DNA: TGTGCCAGCAGCTTGGCCCATGGGACAGGGGTACACACTGAAGCTTTCTTT.

V usage is TRBV4-1 and J usage is TRBJ1-2; a weak D match, TRBD1 (5 bases). Germline loops: CDR1 MGHRA, CDR2 YSYEKL. The CDR3 extends over 15 amino acids. Trimming took 2 bases from V and 3 from J, leaving 13 bases between them. The CDR3 DNA sequence: TGCGCCAGCAGCCAAACCCCCAGGGCCGACTATGGCTACACCTTC. Amino acid sequence: CASSQTPRADYGYTF.

The chain employs TRBV28 and TRBJ1-2, with TRBD1 identical over 7 bases. The germline V gene has CDR1 MDHEN and CDR2 SYDVKM. V gave up 5 bases and J gave up 0 bases; unmatched junction bases: 6. The CDR3 contains 15 residues. CDR3 loop: CASSPRQGTNYGYTF. In DNA, the CDR3 is TGTGCCAGCAGTCCCAGACAGGGAACTAACTATGGCTACACCTTC.

V and J are TRBV6-5 and TRBJ2-7; 9 nucleotides agree with TRBD1. J lost 3 bases, V lost 5 bases, and 5 bases had no gene match. CDR3 length: 14 amino acids. CDR1 is MNHEY and CDR2 is SVGAGI in the germline V gene. The CDR3 spells CASSRDRGFYEQYV. In DNA, the CDR3 is TGTGCCAGCAGTAGAGACAGGGGGTTCTACGAGCAGTACGTC.

The V call is TRBV19, the J call TRBJ2-2, with TRBD1 matching 9 bases. Germline trimming cut 6 bases from V and 6 bases from J; bases unmatched to any gene: 8. Germline-derived CDR1 and CDR2 are LNHDA and SQIVND (reference sequence). This CDR3 comprises 15 residues. The CDR3 DNA sequence: TGTGCCAGTAGGCAATCCGGGACAGGGCCCGGGGAGCTGTTTTTT. It specifies CASRQSGTGPGELFF.

This clone came up once. The chain is built from TRBV10-3 and TRBJ2-6, with TRBD1 as a possible D gene (6 bases). In germline, CDR1 is ENHRY, CDR2 SYGVKD. V was shortened by 0 bases and J by 2 bases, with 11 bases between the two germline ends. This CDR3 region has 17 residues. The CDR3 DNA sequence: TGTGCCATCAGTGAGTCGGGTGCAGGGGCTGGGGCCAACGTCCTGACTTTC. Its translation: CAISESGAGAGANVLTF.

J is TRBJ1-2 and V is TRBV6-5; possibly TRBD1 for D (6 bases). The CDR3 loop spans 14 amino acids. The ends were cut back, 6 bases at V and 3 bases at J, with 14 bases in the middle. The V gene's germline CDR1 is MNHEY and CDR2 SVGAGI. The DNA of the CDR3 is TGTGCCAGCAGGAACAGGGTAGACTACTATGGCTACACCTTC. Translated: CASRNRVDYYGYTF.

The DNA for the CDR3 is TGTGCCAGCAGCTTGGGGCGGCAAAACTATGGCTACACCTTC. Protein sequence: CASSLGRQNYGYTF. The chain uses TRBV11-3 and TRBJ1-2; TRBD1 might be the D (5 bases). Trimming cost V 3 bases and J 2 bases, with 10 bases left between them. CDR1 is SGHNT and CDR2 is YENEEA in the germline V gene. The CDR3 consists of 14 residues.

This sequence joins TRBV19 and TRBJ1-6; perhaps TRBD1 as D (6 bases). CDR1 and CDR2 from the germline V gene are LNHDA and SQIVND (reference sequence). The CDR3 loop spans 17 amino acids. Between the trimmed V and J ends, which lost 5 bases and 2 bases, there was a span of 16 bases. This CDR3 reads CASSPGRGSTYNSPLHF. CDR3 coding DNA: TGTGCCAGTAGTCCGGGCAGGGGAAGTACCTATAATTCACCCCTCCACTTT. Full variable domain (rest looked up from reference TRBV19 and TRBJ1-6): DGGITQSPKYLFRKEGQNVTLSCEQNLNHDAMYWYRQDPGQGLRLIYYSQIVNDFQKGDIAEGYSVSREKKESFPLTVTSAQKNPTAFYLCASSPGRGSTYNSPLHFGNGTRLTVT.

In this sample, this clone turned up a few times. The rearrangement joins TRBV14 to TRBJ2-2, with TRBD1 identical over 7 bases. J gave up 0 bases and V 6 bases, and 10 bases lay outside the gene matches. Germline V gene data show CDR1 as SGHDN and CDR2 as FVKESK. The CDR3 consists of 17 residues. CDR3 sequence: CASSLGRGTANTGELFF. The CDR3, as DNA: TGTGCCAGCAGTCTCGGGCGTGGGACAGCGAACACCGGGGAGCTGTTTTTT.

V gene TRBV12-3 or TRBV12-4 combines with J gene TRBJ2-7, with a weak D call TRBD1 (6 bases). The CDR3 covers 13 residues. The ends were cut back, 2 bases at V and 7 bases at J, with 12 bases in the middle. CDR3 coding DNA: TGTGCCAGCAGTTTAAACAGGGATGGGGAGCAGTACGTC. Amino acid sequence: CASSLNRDGEQYV.

This clone was detected only once. The CDR3 loop reads CASSQDRDTEAFF. CDR3 sequence (DNA): TGCGCCAGCAGCCAAGATCGAGACACTGAAGCTTTCTTT. The rearrangement uses TRBV4-1 and TRBJ1-1; D remains unclear. Per germline, CDR1 MGHRA and CDR2 YSYEKL. This CDR3 spans 13 amino acids. The germline V and J ends were trimmed by 0 bases and 3 bases, with 5 bases remaining between them.

The count of this clone is one. The chain carries TRBV30 and TRBJ1-6, with 7 bases lining up with TRBD1. J gave up 0 bases and V 2 bases, and 4 bases lay outside the gene matches. The CDR3 is 16 amino acids. Germline V gene lookup returns CDR1 GTSNPN and CDR2 SVGIG (reference sequence). CDR3 sequence (DNA): TGTGCCTGGAGTAAGACAGGGAGCTCCTATAATTCACCCCTCCACTTT. It is translated as CAWSKTGSSYNSPLHF.

This clone occurred once. The rearrangement links TRBV9 to TRBJ2-5; tentative D call: TRBD2 (6 bases). The CDR3 is 17 amino acids. Germline V lookup: CDR1 SGDLS, CDR2 YYNGEE. Trimming cost V 0 bases and J 2 bases, with 17 bases left between them. The CDR3 DNA sequence: TGTGCCAGCAGCGTAGTGGGAGCGGGCCTGGAACAAGAGACCCAGTACTTC. Its protein product is CASSVVGAGLEQETQYF.

For the CDR3, the DNA is TGTGCCAGCACACTAGCGGGAGCGGGTAATGAGCAGTTCTTC. Translation gives CASTLAGAGNEQFF. The chain recombines TRBV5-6 with TRBJ2-1; 11 bases map to TRBD2. V gave up 6 bases and J gave up 7 bases; unmatched junction bases: 6. CDR1 is SGHDT and CDR2 is YYEEEE in the germline V gene. The CDR3 sequence is 14 residues long.

The chain recombines TRBV7-3 with TRBJ2-1, with TRBD2 as a possible D gene (5 bases). With 6 bases removed from V and 4 bases from J, the gap between germline ends came to 13 bases. This CDR3 has 14 residues. Germline V lookup: CDR1 SGHTA, CDR2 FQGTGA. CDR3 in amino acids: CASRRGTGYNEQFF. CDR3 bases: TGTGCCAGCAGACGGGGAACGGGGTACAATGAGCAGTTCTTC.

The chain has TRBV19 and TRBJ1-5; D is perhaps TRBD1 (5 bases). The CDR3 has 14 amino acids. Germline V lookup: CDR1 LNHDA, CDR2 SQIVND (reference sequence). V lost 3 bases to trimming and J lost 6 bases, with 12 bases between them. The CDR3 DNA reads TGTGCCAGTAGTATGGATCGGGGGACTCAGCCCCAGCATTTT. This encodes CASSMDRGTQPQHF.

The chain links TRBV9 to TRBJ2-4; 12 positions agree with TRBD2. V lost 5 bases, J lost 0 bases, and 6 bases stayed unmatched. Germline assignment: CDR1 SGDLS and CDR2 YYNGEE. This CDR3 region has 17 residues. The DNA for the CDR3 is TGTGCCAGCAGAGATGGACTAGCGGGATTAGCCAAAAACATTCAGTACTTC. It is translated as CASRDGLAGLAKNIQYF.

V and J are TRBV5-5 and TRBJ2-1, with TRBD2 identical over 15 bases. This CDR3 has 15 residues. V gave up 2 bases and J gave up 9 bases; unmatched junction bases: 3. Looked up from germline, CDR1 is SGHKS and CDR2 is YYEKEE (reference sequence). This CDR3 reads CASSLGLAGGSEQFF. Here the CDR3 DNA reads TGTGCCAGCAGCTTAGGACTAGCGGGGGGGTCTGAGCAGTTCTTC.